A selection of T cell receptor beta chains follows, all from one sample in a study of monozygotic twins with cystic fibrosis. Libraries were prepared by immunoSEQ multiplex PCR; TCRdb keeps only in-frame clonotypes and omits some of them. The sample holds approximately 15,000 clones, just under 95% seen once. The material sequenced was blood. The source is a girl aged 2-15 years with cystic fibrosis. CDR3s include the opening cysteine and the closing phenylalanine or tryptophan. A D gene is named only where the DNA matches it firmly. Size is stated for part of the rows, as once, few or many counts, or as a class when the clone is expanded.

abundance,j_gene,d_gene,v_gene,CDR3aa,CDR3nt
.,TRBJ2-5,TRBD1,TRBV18,CASSPRQGQETQYF,TGTGCCAGCTCACCACGACAGGGCCAAGAGACCCAGTACTTC
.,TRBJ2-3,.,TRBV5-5,CASSLGLAQYF,TGTGCCAGCAGCTTGGGGCTCGCGCAGTATTTT
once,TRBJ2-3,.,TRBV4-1,CASSQDRKGVSTDTQYF,TGCGCCAGCAGCCAAGATCGGAAGGGGGTTAGCACAGATACGCAGTATTTT
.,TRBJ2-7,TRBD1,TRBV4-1,CASSLWTGQTYEQYF,TGCGCCAGCAGCCTTTGGACAGGGCAAACCTACGAGCAGTACTTC
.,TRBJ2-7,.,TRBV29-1,CSVLAEGVYEQYF,TGCAGCGTTCTAGCGGAGGGGGTCTACGAGCAGTACTTC
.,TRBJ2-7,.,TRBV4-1,CASSQDGQPDYEQYF,TGCGCCAGCAGCCAAGATGGCCAGCCAGACTACGAGCAGTACTTC
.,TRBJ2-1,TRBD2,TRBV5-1,CASSLTSGSSYNEQFF,TGCGCCAGCAGCTTGACTAGCGGGAGCTCCTACAATGAGCAGTTCTTC
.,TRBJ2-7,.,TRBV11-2,CASSLDERVRHF,TGTGCCAGCAGCTTAGATGAGCGGGTAAGGCACTTC
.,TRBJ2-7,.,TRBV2,CASSETPGRIYF,TGTGCCAGCAGTGAGACTCCTGGTCGGATATACTTC
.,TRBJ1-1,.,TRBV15,CATSRAFRVNTEAFF,TGTGCCACCAGCAGGGCTTTTAGGGTGAACACTGAAGCTTTCTTT
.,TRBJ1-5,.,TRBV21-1,CASSKGYRNHSNQPQHF,TGTGCCAGCAGCAAAGGGTACAGGAATCATAGCAATCAGCCCCAGCATTTT
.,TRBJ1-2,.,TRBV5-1,CASSLSPGENYGYTF,TGCGCCAGCAGCTTGTCTCCGGGAGAGAACTATGGCTACACCTTC
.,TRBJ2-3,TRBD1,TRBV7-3,CASSYRQGSTDTQYF,TGTGCCAGCAGCTACAGACAGGGGAGCACAGATACGCAGTATTTT
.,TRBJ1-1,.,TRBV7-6,CASKPGGLNTEAFF,TGTGCCAGCAAACCGGGGGGGTTGAACACTGAAGCTTTCTTT
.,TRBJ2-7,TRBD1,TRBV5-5,CASSRPGQGYEQYF,TGTGCCAGCAGCCGGCCGGGACAGGGGTACGAGCAGTACTTC
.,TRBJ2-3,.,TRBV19,CATEQAGGTDTQYF,TGTGCCACCGAACAGGCCGGCGGCACAGATACGCAGTATTTT
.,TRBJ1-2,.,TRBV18,CASPSDYGYTF,TGTGCCAGCCCCTCGGATTATGGCTACACCTTC
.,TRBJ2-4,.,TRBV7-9,CASSLTEEGAKNIQYF,TGTGCCAGCAGCTTAACAGAAGAGGGGGCCAAAAACATTCAGTACTTC
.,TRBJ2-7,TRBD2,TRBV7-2,CASSPQGLAGSYEQYF,TGTGCCAGCAGCCCCCAGGGACTAGCGGGCTCCTACGAGCAGTACTTC